This T cell receptor beta chain was obtained from a study of monozygotic twins with inflammatory bowel disease. TCRdb re-called the 5' RACE reads; one entry per CDR3 protein, DNA not given. The sample table includes around 410,000 distinct CDR3 sequences. Sequencing was done on a sample of blood. This sequence was found in a human donor with ulcerative colitis or Crohn's disease, or a healthy co-twin of an affected twin (not recorded which).

CDR3 sequence reads: CASGITAGYTF. J is TRBJ1-2 and V is TRBV6-1. CDR3 length: 11 amino acids. Germline V lookup: CDR1 MNHNS, CDR2 SASEGT.